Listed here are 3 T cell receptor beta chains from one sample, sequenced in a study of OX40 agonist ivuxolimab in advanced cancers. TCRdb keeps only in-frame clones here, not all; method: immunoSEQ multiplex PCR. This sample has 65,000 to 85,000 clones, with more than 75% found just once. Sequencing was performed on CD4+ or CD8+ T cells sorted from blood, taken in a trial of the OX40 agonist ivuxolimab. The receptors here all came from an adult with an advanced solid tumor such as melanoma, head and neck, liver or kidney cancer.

CDR3 bases: TGTGCCAGCAGCCCGAAGGGCCCTGCTTTTGGGGAGCTGTTTTTT. Protein sequence: CASSPKGPAFGELFF. The chain is built from TRBV5-8 and TRBJ2-2; D gene unclear. Between the trimmed V and J ends, which lost 4 bases and 8 bases, there was a span of 18 bases. The CDR3 is made up of 15 amino acids. Per the germline V gene, CDR1 is SGHTS and CDR2 is YDEGEE. The whole variable domain, remainder taken from reference TRBV5-8 and TRBJ2-2, is EAGVTQSPTHLIKTRGQQATLRCSPISGHTSVYWYQQALGLGLQFLLWYDEGEERNRGNFPPRFSGRQFPNYSSELNVNALELEDSALYLCASSPKGPAFGELFFGEGSRLTVL.

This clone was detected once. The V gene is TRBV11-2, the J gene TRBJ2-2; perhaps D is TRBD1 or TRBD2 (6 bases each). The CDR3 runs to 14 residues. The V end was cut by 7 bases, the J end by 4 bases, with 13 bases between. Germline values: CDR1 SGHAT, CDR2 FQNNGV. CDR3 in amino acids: CASTTRGPTGELFF. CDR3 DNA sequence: TGTGCCAGCACCACCCGGGGGCCCACCGGGGAGCTGTTTTTT. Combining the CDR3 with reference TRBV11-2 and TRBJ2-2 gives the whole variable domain EAGVAQSPRYKIIEKRQSVAFWCNPISGHATLYWYQQILGQGPKLLIQFQNNGVVDDSQLPKDRFSAERLKGVDSTLKIQPAKLEDSAVYLCASTTRGPTGELFFGEGSRLTVL.

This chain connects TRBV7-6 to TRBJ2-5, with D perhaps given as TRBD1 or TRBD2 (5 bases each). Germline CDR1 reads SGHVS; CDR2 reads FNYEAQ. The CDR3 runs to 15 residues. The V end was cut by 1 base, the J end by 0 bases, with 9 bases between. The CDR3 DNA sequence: TGTGCCAGCAGCTTAGGGGGGACCTACCAAGAGACCCAGTACTTC. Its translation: CASSLGGTYQETQYF. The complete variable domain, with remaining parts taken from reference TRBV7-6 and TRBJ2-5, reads GAGVSQSPRYKVTKRGQDVALRCDPISGHVSLYWYRQALGQGPEFLTYFNYEAQQDKSGLPNDRFSAERPEGSISTLTIQRTEQRDSAMYRCASSLGGTYQETQYFGPGTRLLVL.